This T cell receptor beta chain is drawn from a study of shared clonotypes between healthy human individuals. The study's findings and limits: Naive subsets, compared against memory subsets, generally had larger estimated richness values.

Generated by immunoSEQ multiplex PCR, the TCRdb table keeps only in-frame clones and is missing some. Counted here are millions of clones, just over 90% occurring once; the ten biggest clones make up under 0.45%. On this clone: Its antigen is as yet unknown. Other DNA sequences from this sample encode an identical CDR3 as well.

The germline V gene encodes CDR1 SGDLS and CDR2 YYNGEE. J was trimmed by 1 base and V by 4 bases; bases with no gene match: 1. The CDR3 length is 13 residues. The material sequenced was naive CD4+ T cells from PBMCs. Subset denoted: CD45RA+ positively selected. The V gene is TRBV9, the J gene TRBJ1-2; 7 nucleotides agree with TRBD1. The sequence came from a man younger than 35 in good health. Some clones in this sample may be carry-over from other donors' samples. The DNA for the CDR3 is TGTGCCAGCAGCCGGGACAGTAACTATGGCTACACCTTC. Translated: CASSRDSNYGYTF.